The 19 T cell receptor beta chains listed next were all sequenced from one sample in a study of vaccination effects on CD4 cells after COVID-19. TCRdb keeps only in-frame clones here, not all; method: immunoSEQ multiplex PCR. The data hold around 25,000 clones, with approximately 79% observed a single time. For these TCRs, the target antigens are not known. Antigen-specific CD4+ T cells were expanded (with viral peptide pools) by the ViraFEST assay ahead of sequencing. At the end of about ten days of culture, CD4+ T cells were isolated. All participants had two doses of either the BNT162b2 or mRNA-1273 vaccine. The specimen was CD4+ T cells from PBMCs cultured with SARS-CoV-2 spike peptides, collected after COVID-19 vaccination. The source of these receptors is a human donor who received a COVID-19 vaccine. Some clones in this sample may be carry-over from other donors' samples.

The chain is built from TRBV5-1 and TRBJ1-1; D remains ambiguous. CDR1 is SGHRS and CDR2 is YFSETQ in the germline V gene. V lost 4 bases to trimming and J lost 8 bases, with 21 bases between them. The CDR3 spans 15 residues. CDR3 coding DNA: TGCGCCAGCAGCCCGCGTGGGGAACCCCCCGGGGAAGCTTTCTTT. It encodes CASSPRGEPPGEAFF.

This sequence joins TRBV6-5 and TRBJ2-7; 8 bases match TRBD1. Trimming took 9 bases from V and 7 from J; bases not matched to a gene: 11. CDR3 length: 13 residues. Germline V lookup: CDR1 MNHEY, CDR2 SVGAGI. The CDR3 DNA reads TGTGCCAGTAAAGACAGGGGCACGGGGGAGCAGTACGTC. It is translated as CASKDRGTGEQYV.

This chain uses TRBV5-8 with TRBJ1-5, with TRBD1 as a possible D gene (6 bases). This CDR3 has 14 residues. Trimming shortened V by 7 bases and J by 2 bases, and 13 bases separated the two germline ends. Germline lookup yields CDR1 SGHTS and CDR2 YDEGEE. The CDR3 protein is CASRSGGRNQPQHF. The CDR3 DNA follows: TGTGCCAGCCGCTCGGGGGGGCGCAATCAGCCCCAGCATTTT.

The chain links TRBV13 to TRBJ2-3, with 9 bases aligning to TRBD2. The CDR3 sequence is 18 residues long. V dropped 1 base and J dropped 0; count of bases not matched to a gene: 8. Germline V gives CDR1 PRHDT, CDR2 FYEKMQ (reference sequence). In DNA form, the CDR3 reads TGTGCCAGCAGCTTAGCTGCGCAGCGGGGGGCTAGCACAGATACGCAGTATTTT. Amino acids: CASSLAAQRGASTDTQYF.

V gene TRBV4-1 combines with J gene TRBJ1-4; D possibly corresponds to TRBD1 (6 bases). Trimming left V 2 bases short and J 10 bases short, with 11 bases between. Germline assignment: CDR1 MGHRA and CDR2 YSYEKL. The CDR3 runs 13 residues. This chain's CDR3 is CASSQPGEGKLFF. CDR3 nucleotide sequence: TGCGCCAGCAGCCAACCAGGGGAAGGAAAACTGTTTTTT.

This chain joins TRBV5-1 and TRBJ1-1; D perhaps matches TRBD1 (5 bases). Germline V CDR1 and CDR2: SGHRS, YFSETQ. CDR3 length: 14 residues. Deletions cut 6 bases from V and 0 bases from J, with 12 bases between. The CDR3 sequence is CASNPDSMNTEAFF. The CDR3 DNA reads TGCGCCAGCAACCCTGACAGCATGAACACTGAAGCTTTCTTT.

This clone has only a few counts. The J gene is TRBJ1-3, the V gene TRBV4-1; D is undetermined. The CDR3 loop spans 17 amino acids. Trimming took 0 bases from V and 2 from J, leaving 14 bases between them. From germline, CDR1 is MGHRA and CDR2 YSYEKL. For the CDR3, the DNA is TGCGCCAGCAGCCAAGAATCCCCCCGCATCACTGGAAACACCATATATTTT. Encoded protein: CASSQESPRITGNTIYF.

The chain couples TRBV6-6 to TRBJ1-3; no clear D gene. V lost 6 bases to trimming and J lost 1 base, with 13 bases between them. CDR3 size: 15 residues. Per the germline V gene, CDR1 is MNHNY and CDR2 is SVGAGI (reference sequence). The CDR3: CASRDTRVSGNTIYF. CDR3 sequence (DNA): TGTGCCAGCAGGGATACTAGGGTATCTGGAAACACCATATATTTT.

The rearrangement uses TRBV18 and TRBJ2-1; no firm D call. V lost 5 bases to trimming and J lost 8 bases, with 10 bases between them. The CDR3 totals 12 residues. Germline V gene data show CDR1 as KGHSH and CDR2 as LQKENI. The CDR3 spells CASSFIRDEQFF. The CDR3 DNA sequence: TGTGCCAGCTCATTTATCCGCGATGAGCAGTTCTTC.

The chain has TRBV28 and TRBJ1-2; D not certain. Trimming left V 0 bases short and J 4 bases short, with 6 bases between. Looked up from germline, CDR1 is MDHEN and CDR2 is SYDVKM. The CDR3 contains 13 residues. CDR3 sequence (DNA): TGTGCCAGCAGTTTATGGCAGACCTATGGCTACACCTTC. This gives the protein CASSLWQTYGYTF.

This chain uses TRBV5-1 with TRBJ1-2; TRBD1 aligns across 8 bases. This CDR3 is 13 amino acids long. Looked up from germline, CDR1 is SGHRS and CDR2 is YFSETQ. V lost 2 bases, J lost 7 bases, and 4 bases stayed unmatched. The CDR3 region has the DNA TGCGCCAGCAGCTTTGACAGGGGTGTTGGCTACACCTTC. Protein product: CASSFDRGVGYTF.

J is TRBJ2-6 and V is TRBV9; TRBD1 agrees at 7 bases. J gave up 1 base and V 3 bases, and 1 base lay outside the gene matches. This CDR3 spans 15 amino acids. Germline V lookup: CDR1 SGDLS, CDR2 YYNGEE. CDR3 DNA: TGTGCCAGCAGCGACAGGGGTTCTGGGGCCAACGTCCTGACTTTC. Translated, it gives CASSDRGSGANVLTF.

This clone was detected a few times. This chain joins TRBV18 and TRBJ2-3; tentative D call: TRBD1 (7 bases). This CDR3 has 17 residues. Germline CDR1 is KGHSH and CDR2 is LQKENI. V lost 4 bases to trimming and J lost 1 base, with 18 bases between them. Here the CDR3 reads CASSLTQGGGGTDTQYF. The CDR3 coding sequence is TGTGCCAGCTCACTTACCCAGGGGGGCGGCGGCACAGATACGCAGTATTTT.

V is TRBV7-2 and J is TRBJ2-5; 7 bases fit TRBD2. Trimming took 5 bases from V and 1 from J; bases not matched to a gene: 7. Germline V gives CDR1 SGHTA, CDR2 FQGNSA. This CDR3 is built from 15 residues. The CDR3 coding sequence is TGTGCCAGCAGCCCCCGACTAGCTCTCCAAGAGACCCAGTACTTC. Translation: CASSPRLALQETQYF. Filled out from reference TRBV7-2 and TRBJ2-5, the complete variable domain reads GAGVSQSPSNKVTEKGKDVELRCDPISGHTALYWYRQSLGQGLEFLIYFQGNSAPDKSGLPSDRFSAERTGGSVSTLTIQRTQQEDSAVYLCASSPRLALQETQYFGPGTRLLVL.

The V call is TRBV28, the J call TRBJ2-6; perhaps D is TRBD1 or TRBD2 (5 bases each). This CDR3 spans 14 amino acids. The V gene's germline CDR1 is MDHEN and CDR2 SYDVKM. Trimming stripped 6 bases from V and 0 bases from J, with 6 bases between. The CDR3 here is CASRRGSGANVLTF. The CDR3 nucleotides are TGTGCCAGCAGGAGGGGCTCTGGGGCCAACGTCCTGACTTTC.

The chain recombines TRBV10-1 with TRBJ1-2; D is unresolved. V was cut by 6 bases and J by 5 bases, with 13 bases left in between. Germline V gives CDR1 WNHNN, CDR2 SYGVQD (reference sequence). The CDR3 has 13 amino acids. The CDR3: CASSSGLSYGYTF. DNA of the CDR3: TGCGCCAGCAGCTCGGGCCTCTCTTATGGCTACACCTTC.

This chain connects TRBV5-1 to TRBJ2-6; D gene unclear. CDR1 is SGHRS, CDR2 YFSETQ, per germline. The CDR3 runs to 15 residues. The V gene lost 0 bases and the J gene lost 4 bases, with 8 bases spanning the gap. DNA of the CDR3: TGCGCCAGCAGCTTGGGTTACCAGGGGGCCAACGTCCTGACTTTC. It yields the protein CASSLGYQGANVLTF.

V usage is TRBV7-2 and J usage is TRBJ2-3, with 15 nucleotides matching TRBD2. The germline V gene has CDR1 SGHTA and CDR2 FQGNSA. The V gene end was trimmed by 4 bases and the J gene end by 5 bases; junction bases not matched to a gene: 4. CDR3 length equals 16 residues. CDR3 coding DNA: TGTGCCAGCAGCTCAGGACTAGCGGGGGGGCAAGATACGCAGTATTTT. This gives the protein CASSSGLAGGQDTQYF.

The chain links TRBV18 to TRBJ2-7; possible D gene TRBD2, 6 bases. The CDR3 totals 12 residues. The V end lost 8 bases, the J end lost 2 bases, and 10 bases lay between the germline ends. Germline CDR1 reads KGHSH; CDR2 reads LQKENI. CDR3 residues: CASAGNTYEQYV. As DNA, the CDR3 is TGTGCCAGCGCGGGGAATACCTACGAGCAGTACGTC.